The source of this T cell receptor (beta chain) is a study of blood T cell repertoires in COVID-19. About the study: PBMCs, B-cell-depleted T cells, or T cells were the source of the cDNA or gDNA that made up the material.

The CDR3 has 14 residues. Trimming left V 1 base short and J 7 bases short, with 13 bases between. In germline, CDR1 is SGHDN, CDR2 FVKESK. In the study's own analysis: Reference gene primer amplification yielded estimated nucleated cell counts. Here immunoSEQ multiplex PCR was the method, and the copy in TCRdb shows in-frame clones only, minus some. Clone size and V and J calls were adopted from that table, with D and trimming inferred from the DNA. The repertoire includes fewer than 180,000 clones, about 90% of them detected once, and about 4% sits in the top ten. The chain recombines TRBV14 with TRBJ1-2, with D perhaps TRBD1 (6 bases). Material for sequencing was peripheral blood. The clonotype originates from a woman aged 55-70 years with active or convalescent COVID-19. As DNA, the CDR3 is TGTGCCAGCAGCCAAGGCAGGGGAGATCGTGGCTACACCTTC. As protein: CASSQGRGDRGYTF.